The 5 T cell receptor beta chains listed next were all sequenced from one sample in a study of spatial heterogeneity in lung cancer. The time point is: sample taken at primary tumor resection. Sequencing was performed on whole RNA extracted from tumor and nontumor lung tissue, or from frozen PBMC, and the material was left unsorted. MiXCR, run by TCRdb on the 5' RACE reads, gives a single entry per CDR3 protein. Among 60,000 to 90,000 distinct CDR3 sequences listed, about an eighth were seen once. Sequences were derived from PBMCs, sampled at surgery. These receptors were collected from a male donor with early-stage non-small cell lung cancer.

This clonotype was detected many times. This chain connects TRBV6-5 to TRBJ1-5; D is undetermined. The V gene's germline CDR1 is MNHEY and CDR2 SVGAGI. This CDR3 is built from 13 residues. Trimming pared 3 bases from V and 4 bases from J, leaving 7 bases between. CDR3 sequence (DNA): TGTGCCAGCAGTTATTACAGAAATCAGCCCCAGCATTTT. Its translation: CASSYYRNQPQHF.

This clonotype was seen ten or more times. This chain connects TRBV5-1 to TRBJ2-3, with D perhaps TRBD1 (6 bases). Germline CDR1 SGHRS, CDR2 YFSETQ. This CDR3 spans 14 amino acids. Trimming pared 1 base from V and 4 bases from J, leaving 10 bases between. The CDR3 nucleotides are TGCGCCAGCAGCTTGTCAGGGGACGCAGATACGCAGTATTTT. Translated: CASSLSGDADTQYF.

This clonotype occurred a few times. The chain combines TRBV12-3 or TRBV12-4 with TRBJ2-1, with D unresolved. V lost 1 base and J lost 9, with 13 bases in between. The CDR3 has 14 residues. Here the CDR3 reads CASSLGVAIREQFF. The CDR3, as DNA: TGTGCCAGCAGTTTAGGAGTCGCGATCCGTGAGCAGTTCTTC.

This chain links TRBV7-2 with TRBJ1-1; 7 bases match TRBD1. The germline V gene has CDR1 SGHTA and CDR2 FQGNSA. This CDR3 has 14 amino acids. J gave up 1 base and V 5 bases, and 4 bases lay outside the gene matches. CDR3 sequence reads: CASSTRQGNTEAFF. The CDR3 DNA follows: TGTGCCAGCAGCACGCGACAGGGGAACACTGAAGCTTTCTTT.

The CDR3, as DNA: TGTGCCAGCAGCCCCCAAACGGGGGGTGGGCAAGAGACCCAGTACTTC. Translating it yields CASSPQTGGGQETQYF. This chain uses TRBV7-2 with TRBJ2-5; 7 bases are a match to TRBD2. The V segment lost 5 bases and the J segment 2 bases; nucleotides outside the gene matches: 11. The CDR3 length is 16 residues. Germline V gene data show CDR1 as SGHTA and CDR2 as FQGNSA.